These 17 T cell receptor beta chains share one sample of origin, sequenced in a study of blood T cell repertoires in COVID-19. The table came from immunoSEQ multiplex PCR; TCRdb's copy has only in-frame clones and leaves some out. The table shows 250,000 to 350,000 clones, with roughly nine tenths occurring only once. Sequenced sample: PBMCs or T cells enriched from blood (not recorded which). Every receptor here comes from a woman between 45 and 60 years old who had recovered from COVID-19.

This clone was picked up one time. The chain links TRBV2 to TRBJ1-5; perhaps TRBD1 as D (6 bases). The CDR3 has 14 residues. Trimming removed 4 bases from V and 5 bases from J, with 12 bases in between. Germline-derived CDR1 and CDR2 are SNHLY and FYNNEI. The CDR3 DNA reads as TGTGCCAGCAGTGCTGGGACAAACTATCAGCCCCAGCATTTT. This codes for CASSAGTNYQPQHF.

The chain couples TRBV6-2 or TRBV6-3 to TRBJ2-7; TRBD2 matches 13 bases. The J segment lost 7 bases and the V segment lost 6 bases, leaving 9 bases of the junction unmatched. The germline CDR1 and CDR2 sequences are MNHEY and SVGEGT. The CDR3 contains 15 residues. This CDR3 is CASSPGLAGVGEQYF. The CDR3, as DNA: TGTGCCAGCAGCCCAGGACTAGCGGGAGTGGGAGAGCAGTACTTC.

CDR3 sequence: CASSPAGSSYNEQFF. CDR3 bases: TGTGCCAGCAGTCCCGCCGGGAGCTCCTACAATGAGCAGTTCTTC. The chain joins TRBV28 to TRBJ2-1; weak D call: TRBD2 (6 bases). The germline V gene encodes CDR1 MDHEN and CDR2 SYDVKM. The CDR3 is 15 amino acids. Trimming removed 5 bases at V and 0 bases at J, with 11 bases between.

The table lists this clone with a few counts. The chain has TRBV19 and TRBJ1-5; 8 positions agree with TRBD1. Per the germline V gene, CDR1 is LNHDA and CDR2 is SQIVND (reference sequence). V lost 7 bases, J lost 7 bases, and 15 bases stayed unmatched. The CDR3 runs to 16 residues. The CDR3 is CASNNPGGSGGQPQHF. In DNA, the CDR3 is TGTGCCAGTAATAATCCAGGGGGCTCGGGAGGACAGCCCCAGCATTTT.

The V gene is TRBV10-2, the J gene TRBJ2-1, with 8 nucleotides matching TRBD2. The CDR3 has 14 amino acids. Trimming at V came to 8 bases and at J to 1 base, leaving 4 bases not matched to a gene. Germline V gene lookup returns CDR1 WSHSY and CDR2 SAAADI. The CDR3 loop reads CASGAGVSYNEQFF. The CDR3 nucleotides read TGCGCCAGCGGAGCGGGGGTTTCCTACAATGAGCAGTTCTTC.

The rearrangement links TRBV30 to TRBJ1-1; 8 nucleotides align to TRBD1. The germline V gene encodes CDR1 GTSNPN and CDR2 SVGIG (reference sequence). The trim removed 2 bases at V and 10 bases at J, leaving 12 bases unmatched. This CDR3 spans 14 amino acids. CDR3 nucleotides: TGTGCCTGGAGTCCAGGGACAGGTGCAGGCTCAGCTTTCTTT. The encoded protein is CAWSPGTGAGSAFF.

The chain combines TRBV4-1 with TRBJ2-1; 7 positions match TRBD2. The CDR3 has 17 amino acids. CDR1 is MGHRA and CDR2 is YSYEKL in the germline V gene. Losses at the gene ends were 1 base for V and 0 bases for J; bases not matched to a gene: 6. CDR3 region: CASSQGGGGLSYNEQFF. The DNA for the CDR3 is TGCGCCAGCAGCCAAGGGGGCGGGGGTCTCTCCTACAATGAGCAGTTCTTC.

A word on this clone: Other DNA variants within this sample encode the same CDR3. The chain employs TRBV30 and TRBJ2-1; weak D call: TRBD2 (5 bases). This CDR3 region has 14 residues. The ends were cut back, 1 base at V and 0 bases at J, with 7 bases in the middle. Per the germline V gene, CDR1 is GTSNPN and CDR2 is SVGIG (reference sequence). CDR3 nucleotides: TGTGCCTGGAGTGGTGGGAGCTCCTACAATGAGCAGTTCTTC. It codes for CAWSGGSSYNEQFF.

CDR3 DNA sequence: TGTGCCAGCAGTTACCTGACAGGGTACAATGAGCAGTTCTTC. Translation gives CASSYLTGYNEQFF. This chain links TRBV6-5 with TRBJ2-1, with 7 bases lining up with TRBD1. CDR1 is MNHEY and CDR2 is SVGAGI in the germline V gene. J was trimmed by 4 bases and V by 2 bases; bases with no gene match: 2. The CDR3 has 14 residues.

This CDR3 is CAWTGERATEAFF. Here the CDR3 DNA reads TGTGCCTGGACAGGGGAAAGGGCCACTGAAGCTTTCTTT. V usage is TRBV30 and J usage is TRBJ1-1, with D tentatively TRBD1 (6 bases). CDR1 and CDR2 from the germline V gene are GTSNPN and SVGIG (reference sequence). The CDR3 length is 13 residues. V was clipped by 4 bases and J by 4 bases, with 13 bases between them.

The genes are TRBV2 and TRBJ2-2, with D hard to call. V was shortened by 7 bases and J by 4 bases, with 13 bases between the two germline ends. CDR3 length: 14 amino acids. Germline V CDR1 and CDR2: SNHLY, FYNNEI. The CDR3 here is CASKRTESTGELFF. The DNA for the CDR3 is TGTGCCAGCAAACGAACGGAGTCCACCGGGGAGCTGTTTTTT.

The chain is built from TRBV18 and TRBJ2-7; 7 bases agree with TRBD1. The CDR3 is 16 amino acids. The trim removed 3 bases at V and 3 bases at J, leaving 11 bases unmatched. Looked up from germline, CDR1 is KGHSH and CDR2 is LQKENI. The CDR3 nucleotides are TGTGCCAGCTCACCTCGGGGACAGCGAGGTGACTACGAGCAGTACTTC. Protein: CASSPRGQRGDYEQYF.

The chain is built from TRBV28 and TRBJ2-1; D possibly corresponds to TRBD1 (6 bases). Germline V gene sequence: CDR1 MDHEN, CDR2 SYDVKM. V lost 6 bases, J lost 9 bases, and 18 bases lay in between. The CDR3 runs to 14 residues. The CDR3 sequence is CASSGITGRGEQFF. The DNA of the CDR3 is TGTGCCAGCAGCGGAATTACAGGGCGAGGTGAGCAGTTCTTC.

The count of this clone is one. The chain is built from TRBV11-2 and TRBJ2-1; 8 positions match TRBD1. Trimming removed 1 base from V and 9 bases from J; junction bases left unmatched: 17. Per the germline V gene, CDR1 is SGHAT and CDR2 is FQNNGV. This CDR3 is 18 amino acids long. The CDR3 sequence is CASSLGGTGMWTDGEQFF. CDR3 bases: TGTGCCAGCAGCTTAGGCGGGACAGGCATGTGGACCGACGGTGAGCAGTTCTTC.

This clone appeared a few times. The CDR3 region has the DNA TGTGCCTGGAGTGTAACCTCCAGGGGGGTTGAAGCTTTCTTT. It specifies CAWSVTSRGVEAFF. The chain joins TRBV30 to TRBJ1-1, with 7 bases identical to TRBD1. This CDR3 contains 14 residues. Trimming cost V 0 bases and J 7 bases; bases outside gene matches: 8. Germline V gives CDR1 GTSNPN, CDR2 SVGIG (reference sequence).

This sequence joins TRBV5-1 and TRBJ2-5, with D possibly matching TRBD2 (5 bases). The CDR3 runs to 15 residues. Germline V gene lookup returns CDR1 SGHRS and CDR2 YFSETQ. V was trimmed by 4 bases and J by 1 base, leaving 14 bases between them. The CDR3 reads CASSRTIASQETQYF. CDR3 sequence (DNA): TGCGCCAGCAGCCGCACGATAGCGAGCCAAGAGACCCAGTACTTC.

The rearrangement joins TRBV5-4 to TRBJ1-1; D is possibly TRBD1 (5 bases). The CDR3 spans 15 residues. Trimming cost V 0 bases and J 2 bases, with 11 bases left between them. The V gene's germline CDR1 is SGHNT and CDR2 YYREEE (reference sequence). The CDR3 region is CASSLELGANTEAFF. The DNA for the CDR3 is TGTGCCAGCAGCTTGGAATTAGGGGCCAACACTGAAGCTTTCTTT.